This TCR beta chain was identified in a study of read filtering for tumor transcriptome and immune sequencing. Study information: After DNase treatment, RNA was made into whole-transcriptome libraries.

Bone marrow was sampled from every patient at the time of active disease. This library used 300 to 500 ng RNA and molecular barcoded adaptors spanning alpha/delta and beta/gamma chains. TCRdb re-derived calls from the reads in MiXCR, one entry per CDR3 protein. The data contain more than 100,000 distinct CDR3 sequences, approximately 13% of them singletons. Only a few counts were recorded for this clonotype. Its specificity is not known. Study-wide points: The sorted CD138-negative fraction was a mixed bone marrow immune population, not purified T cells.

This clonotype originated in a donor at least 40 years old with multiple myeloma. Sequencing was carried out using a population of CD138-negative cells sorted from bone marrow.

CDR3 DNA: TGTGCCAGCAGACTCACAGGGACCATTGGGCCCCAGCATTTT. It codes for CASRLTGTIGPQHF. The chain recombines TRBV27 with TRBJ1-5, with D tentatively TRBD1 (6 bases). Germline V gene data show CDR1 as MNHEY and CDR2 as SMNVEV (reference sequence). V lost 6 bases, J lost 9 bases, and 18 bases lay in between. This CDR3 is 14 amino acids long.